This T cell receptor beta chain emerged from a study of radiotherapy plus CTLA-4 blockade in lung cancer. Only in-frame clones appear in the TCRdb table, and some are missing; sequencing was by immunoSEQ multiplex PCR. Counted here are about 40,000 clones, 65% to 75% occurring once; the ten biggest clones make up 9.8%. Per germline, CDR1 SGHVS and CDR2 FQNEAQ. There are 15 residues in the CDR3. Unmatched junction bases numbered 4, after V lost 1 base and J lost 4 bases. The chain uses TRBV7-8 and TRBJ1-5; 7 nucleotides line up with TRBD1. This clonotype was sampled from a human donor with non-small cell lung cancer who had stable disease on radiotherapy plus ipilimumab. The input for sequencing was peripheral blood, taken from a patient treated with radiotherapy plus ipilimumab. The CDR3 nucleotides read TGTGCCAGCAGCTTAGGGGACAGAACAAATCAGCCCCAGCATTTT. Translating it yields CASSLGDRTNQPQHF.